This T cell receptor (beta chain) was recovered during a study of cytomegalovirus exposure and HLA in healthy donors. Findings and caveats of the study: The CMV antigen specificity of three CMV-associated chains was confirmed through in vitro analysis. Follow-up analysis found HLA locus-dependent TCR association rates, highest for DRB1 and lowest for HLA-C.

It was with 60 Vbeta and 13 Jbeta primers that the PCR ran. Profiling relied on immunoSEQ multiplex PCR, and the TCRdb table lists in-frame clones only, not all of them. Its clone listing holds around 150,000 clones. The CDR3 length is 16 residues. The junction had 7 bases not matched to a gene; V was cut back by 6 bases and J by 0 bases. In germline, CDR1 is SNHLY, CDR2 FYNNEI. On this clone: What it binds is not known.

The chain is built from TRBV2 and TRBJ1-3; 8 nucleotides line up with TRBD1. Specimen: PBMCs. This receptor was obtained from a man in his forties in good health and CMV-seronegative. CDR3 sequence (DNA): TGTGCCAGCAGGGCAGGGACAGGTGTCTCTGGAAACACCATATATTTT. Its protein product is CASRAGTGVSGNTIYF.